Following are 20 T cell receptor beta chains from one sample sequenced in a study of blood T cell repertoires in COVID-19. The method was immunoSEQ multiplex PCR; TCRdb's version includes in-frame clones alone and lacks a portion of them. The sample contains hundreds of thousands of clones, roughly 80% of which appear only once. Sequenced input: peripheral blood. The receptors stem from an elderly man with acute or convalescent COVID-19.

The rearrangement links TRBV7-3 to TRBJ2-7; D might be TRBD2 (5 bases). CDR1 and CDR2 (germline): SGHTA, FQGTGA. V shed 0 bases and J shed 0 bases, with 9 bases lying between them. The CDR3 runs 15 residues. The CDR3 nucleotides are TGTGCCAGCAGCTTAACGGCGGGCAGCTCCTACGAGCAGTACTTC. It encodes CASSLTAGSSYEQYF.

The rearrangement links TRBV4-1 to TRBJ1-4; 10 bases align to TRBD1. Losses at the gene ends were 5 bases for V and 1 base for J; bases not matched to a gene: 4. This CDR3 contains 16 residues. Looked up from germline, CDR1 is MGHRA and CDR2 is YSYEKL. The CDR3 spells CASSNRDRGTNEKLFF. CDR3 in DNA: TGCGCCAGCAGCAACCGGGACAGGGGAACTAATGAAAAACTGTTTTTT.

J is TRBJ2-3 and V is TRBV9; D call uncertain. This CDR3 comprises 13 residues. The V gene lost 4 bases and the J gene lost 4 bases, with 10 bases spanning the gap. The germline gives CDR1 SGDLS, CDR2 YYNGEE. CDR3 coding DNA: TGTGCCAGCAGCATGGGCCTGCCAGATACGCAGTATTTT. This sequence encodes CASSMGLPDTQYF.

The chain uses TRBV3-1 (or the pseudogene TRBV3-2) and TRBJ1-1, with 9 bases that match TRBD1. Unmatched junction bases numbered 5, after V lost 6 bases and J lost 3 bases. CDR1 and CDR2 (germline): LGHDT, YNNKEL (reference sequence). The CDR3 is 14 amino acids. Here the CDR3 DNA reads TGTGCCAGCAGTCAGGGACAGGGCTACACTGAAGCTTTCTTT. Its translation is CASSQGQGYTEAFF.

The gene calls are TRBV7-9 and TRBJ1-5, with D hard to call. Germline V lookup: CDR1 SEHNR, CDR2 FQNEAQ (reference sequence). V was clipped by 1 base and J by 11 bases, with 12 bases between them. The CDR3 is made up of 13 amino acids. This chain's CDR3 is CASSLVSVGAQHF. The CDR3 DNA sequence: TGTGCCAGCAGCTTAGTTAGCGTCGGGGCCCAGCATTTT.

The rearrangement links TRBV28 to TRBJ1-1; 7 bases align to TRBD1. The length of the CDR3 is 14 residues. J gave up 4 bases and V 4 bases, and 6 bases lay outside the gene matches. Germline V gene sequence: CDR1 MDHEN, CDR2 SYDVKM. The CDR3 loop is CASSSQGRGTEAFF. CDR3 DNA: TGTGCCAGCAGTTCACAGGGGCGGGGCACTGAAGCTTTCTTT.

The rearrangement links TRBV19 to TRBJ1-2, with D uncertain. Trimming left V 0 bases short and J 4 bases short, with 9 bases between. Germline CDR1 LNHDA, CDR2 SQIVND (reference sequence). The CDR3 spans 14 residues. The CDR3 sequence: CASSIDLQVYGYTF. In nucleotides, the CDR3 is TGTGCCAGTAGTATAGATCTCCAGGTCTATGGCTACACCTTC.

V is TRBV28 and J is TRBJ1-2; TRBD1 matches 8 bases. The ends lost 3 bases at V and 4 bases at J; junction bases unmatched: 7. CDR3 length: 15 amino acids. Germline V gene data show CDR1 as MDHEN and CDR2 as SYDVKM. The CDR3 region is CASSLIRGQSYGYTF. The CDR3 DNA reads as TGTGCCAGCAGTTTGATCAGGGGGCAGTCCTATGGCTACACCTTC.

This clone is a singleton in its sample. This chain uses TRBV12-2 with TRBJ1-3; the tabulated D call, TRBD1, remains unverified against the DNA. TRBV12-2 is termed a pseudogene. CDR3 length: 16 residues. The DNA for the CDR3 is TGTGCAAGTCGCTTAGGGCGGACAGTCACTGGAAACACCATATATTTT. It translates to CASRLGRTVTGNTIYF.

The chain uses TRBV15 and TRBJ2-1, with D hard to call. Germline lookup yields CDR1 LNHNV and CDR2 YYDKDF (reference sequence). The CDR3 runs to 13 residues. V was cut by 3 bases and J by 4 bases, with 7 bases left in between. CDR3 loop: CATSSLRYNEQFF. The CDR3 DNA reads as TGTGCCACCAGCAGCCTTCGTTACAATGAGCAGTTCTTC.

The chain is built from TRBV18 and TRBJ1-4; a weak D match, TRBD1 (5 bases). The CDR3 runs to 16 residues. The V end lost 0 bases, the J end lost 8 bases, and 16 bases lay between the germline ends. The V gene's germline CDR1 is KGHSH and CDR2 LQKENI. DNA of the CDR3: TGTGCCAGCTCACCACCGGGGCGGAGAAATGGGGAAAAACTGTTTTTT. The encoded protein is CASSPPGRRNGEKLFF.

This sequence joins TRBV2 and TRBJ2-2; 11 bases agree with TRBD1. With 5 bases clipped from V and 8 bases from J, the junction kept 10 bases outside the gene matches. The germline gives CDR1 SNHLY, CDR2 FYNNEI. There are 16 residues in the CDR3. The DNA for the CDR3 is TGTGCCAGCAGTTTGGGACAGGGGGATCCTAGAGGGGAGCTGTTTTTT. As protein: CASSLGQGDPRGELFF.

The genes are TRBV27 and TRBJ1-5; perhaps TRBD1 as D (6 bases). V was pared by 5 bases and J by 0 bases, with 17 bases between. The CDR3 has 17 amino acids. The germline CDR1 and CDR2 sequences are MNHEY and SMNVEV (reference sequence). The CDR3 here is CASSLTGTPYSNQPQHF. In DNA, the CDR3 is TGTGCCAGCAGTCTCACCGGGACACCTTATAGCAATCAGCCCCAGCATTTT.

This clone was counted only a few times. The gene calls are TRBV19 and TRBJ2-1; tentatively, D is TRBD2 (6 bases). The CDR3 loop spans 16 amino acids. Germline V CDR1 and CDR2: LNHDA, SQIVND (reference sequence). V was pared by 0 bases and J by 2 bases, with 11 bases between. The CDR3 reads CASSIDLGGPYNEQFF. DNA of the CDR3: TGTGCCAGTAGTATAGATCTCGGAGGGCCCTACAATGAGCAGTTCTTC. Filled out from reference TRBV19 and TRBJ2-1, the complete variable domain reads DGGITQSPKYLFRKEGQNVTLSCEQNLNHDAMYWYRQDPGQGLRLIYYSQIVNDFQKGDIAEGYSVSREKKESFPLTVTSAQKNPTAFYLCASSIDLGGPYNEQFFGPGTRLTVL.

The genes are TRBV28 and TRBJ2-3, with D possibly matching TRBD2 (6 bases). The V and J ends lost 3 bases and 1 base respectively, with 11 bases between them. Germline CDR1 reads MDHEN; CDR2 reads SYDVKM. CDR3 size: 15 residues. CDR3 coding DNA: TGTGCCAGCAGTTTTTTGGAGGGCCGCACAGATACGCAGTATTTT. As protein: CASSFLEGRTDTQYF.

This clone appeared a single time. V gene TRBV19 combines with J gene TRBJ1-1; TRBD1 agrees at 7 bases. Germline V gene lookup returns CDR1 LNHDA and CDR2 SQIVND (reference sequence). The V and J ends lost 5 bases and 1 base, in that order; junction bases with no gene match: 4. The CDR3 runs 14 residues. The chain's CDR3 is CASSFGTANTEAFF. CDR3 coding DNA: TGTGCCAGTAGTTTTGGGACAGCGAACACTGAAGCTTTCTTT.

The chain links TRBV5-5 to TRBJ1-2, with a possible D match to TRBD1 (6 bases). The CDR3 is 16 amino acids. Trimming removed 0 bases at V and 4 bases at J, with 16 bases between. The germline CDR1 and CDR2 sequences are SGHKS and YYEKEE (reference sequence). DNA of the CDR3: TGTGCCAGCAGCTTGGATGTGTGGGGGCAGACCTATGGCTACACCTTC. It translates to CASSLDVWGQTYGYTF. Variable domain in full (rest from reference TRBV5-5 and TRBJ1-2): DAGVTQSPTHLIKTRGQQVTLRCSPISGHKSVSWYQQVLGQGPQFIFQYYEKEERGRGNFPDRFSARQFPNYSSELNVNALLLGDSALYLCASSLDVWGQTYGYTFGSGTRLTVV.

This chain links TRBV5-6 with TRBJ1-1, with 11 positions matching TRBD1. The germline V gene has CDR1 SGHDT and CDR2 YYEEEE. Trimming took 3 bases from V and 3 from J; bases not matched to a gene: 4. CDR3 length: 15 amino acids. CDR3 amino acids: CASSSGQGAHTEAFF. DNA of the CDR3: TGTGCCAGCAGCTCCGGACAGGGGGCGCACACTGAAGCTTTCTTT.

This clone was found once. This clone may be a read error of a much larger clone one base away. This chain uses TRBV5-6 with TRBJ2-7, with D maybe TRBD1 (6 bases). CDR3 size: 12 residues. Trimming removed 4 bases at V and 4 bases at J, with 9 bases between. CDR1 is SGHDT, CDR2 YYEEEE, per germline. This CDR3 reads CASSRTVYEQYF. For the CDR3, the DNA is TGTGCCAGCAGCCGGACAGTTTACGAGCAGTACTTC.

This clone has a single count. The chain employs TRBV6-5 and TRBJ2-5, with 10 nucleotides matching TRBD1. V shed 5 bases and J 3 bases; nucleotides not matched to a gene: 6. The CDR3 sequence is 15 residues long. Germline V gene data show CDR1 as MNHEY and CDR2 as SVGAGI. The CDR3: CASSRQGAQKETQYF. The CDR3 nucleotides read TGTGCCAGCAGTAGACAGGGGGCCCAAAAAGAGACCCAGTACTTC.